These T cell receptor beta chains were read from a single sample in a study of cytomegalovirus exposure and HLA in healthy donors. Repertoires were generated with immunoSEQ multiplex PCR, while TCRdb's copy carries only in-frame clones and drops some. The sample gives some 67,000 clones, 80% to 90% of which show up once; around 2.9% is in the top ten. The sequenced sample consisted of PBMCs. All receptors come from a woman in her 30s in good health and CMV-seronegative. The CDR3 runs from the conserved cysteine through the conserved F or W. A D gene is named only where the DNA matches it firmly. Clone size is given for some rows only: seen once, a few or many times, or a class if the clone is expanded.

CDR3nt	CDR3aa	v_gene	d_gene	len	j_gene	abundance
TGTGCCAGCAGCAAAGGTTCGCTATTGTGGGAAAAACTGTTTTTT	CASSKGSLLWEKLFF	TRBV21-1	.	15	TRBJ1-4	.
TGTGCCAGCGGTCAGGGAAAAACTGAAGCTTTCTTT	CASGQGKTEAFF	TRBV9	.	12	TRBJ1-1	few
TGTGCCAGCAGCTCCCGCCCCGGGGTCGGCACTGAAGCTTTCTTT	CASSSRPGVGTEAFF	TRBV5-4	.	15	TRBJ1-1	.
TGCGCCAGCAGTTGGACCTCTCCGGGACAGCTAAGCACCGGGGAGCTGTTTTTT	CASSWTSPGQLSTGELFF	TRBV4-1	TRBD1	18	TRBJ2-2	.
TGTGCCAGCAGCAGTACAGGGCCCTCTGGAAACACCATATATTTT	CASSSTGPSGNTIYF	TRBV5-4	.	15	TRBJ1-3	once
TGTGCCAGTAGTATCCCGGGACTTGCCTACGAGCAGTACTTC	CASSIPGLAYEQYF	TRBV19	.	14	TRBJ2-7	.
TGTGCCAGCAGTTCTAGATTTCGGGGGGGCATAAACGAGCAGTACTTC	CASSSRFRGGINEQYF	TRBV6-5	TRBD2	16	TRBJ2-7	.
TGTGCCAGCAGCTTCATAACAGGGGGCACTGAAGCTTTCTTT	CASSFITGGTEAFF	TRBV7-9	TRBD1	14	TRBJ1-1	.
TGTGCCAGCAGCTTAGTGCAGGGGGCTTCCTACAATGAGCAGTTCTTC	CASSLVQGASYNEQFF	TRBV11-2	TRBD1	16	TRBJ2-1	.
TGTGCCATCAGTGAACCCGACAGCTCCTACGAGCAGTACTTC	CAISEPDSSYEQYF	TRBV10-3	.	14	TRBJ2-7	.
TGTGCCAGTAGTACCGGGGACAGGGGATTGATTGAAGCTTTCTTT	CASSTGDRGLIEAFF	TRBV19	TRBD1	15	TRBJ1-1	few
TGTGCCAGCAGCTCACCGGGACAAGCTAACACTGAAGCTTTCTTT	CASSSPGQANTEAFF	TRBV7-8	.	15	TRBJ1-1	.
TGTGCCAGCAGCGTAGCGGCAGATACGCAGTATTTT	CASSVAADTQYF	TRBV9	.	12	TRBJ2-3	.
TGTGCCAGCAGCTTGAGGAACACTGAAGCTTTCTTT	CASSLRNTEAFF	TRBV13	.	12	TRBJ1-1	.
TGTGCCAGCAACGTTGACAGGACTGGAAACACCATATATTTT	CASNVDRTGNTIYF	TRBV5-6	.	14	TRBJ1-3	.
TGTGCCAGTACCACCGGGACAGGGGGCCACCTGCGGTCACCCCTCCACTTT	CASTTGTGGHLRSPLHF	TRBV19	TRBD1	17	TRBJ1-6	.
TGCGCCAGCAGTGAGTCGGGCAGGGTCGGGTACGAGCAGTACTTC	CASSESGRVGYEQYF	TRBV10-1	.	15	TRBJ2-7	.
TGCGCCAGCAGCTTGGAGGGGGGGACAAGCACAGATACGCAGTATTTT	CASSLEGGTSTDTQYF	TRBV5-1	.	16	TRBJ2-3	.
TGCGCCAGCAGGCTAGCGGGGGCCCTCAACAATGAGCAGTTCTTC	CASRLAGALNNEQFF	TRBV4-1	TRBD2	15	TRBJ2-1	once
TGCAGCGTTCGCGGTAGCGGGGGGACGAACTTCAACACCGGGGAGCTGTTTTTT	CSVRGSGGTNFNTGELFF	TRBV29-1	TRBD2	18	TRBJ2-2	.
TGTGCCAGCAGTGACCGGGACAGATTGAACACTGAAGCTTTCTTT	CASSDRDRLNTEAFF	TRBV2	TRBD1	15	TRBJ1-1	.
TGTGCCAGCAGGAACGGACAGGTCGGGACTGAAGCTTTCTTT	CASRNGQVGTEAFF	TRBV6-6	TRBD1	14	TRBJ1-1	.
TGTGCCAGCAGTCCATGGACAGGGGAGAACACTGAAGCTTTCTTT	CASSPWTGENTEAFF	TRBV27	TRBD1	15	TRBJ1-1	.
TGTGCCAGCAGTTCTAGACTAGCGGGGGGATACTACGAGCAGTACTTC	CASSSRLAGGYYEQYF	TRBV28	TRBD2	16	TRBJ2-7	once
TGTGCCAGCAGCTTAGGATGCTGCGACAGGGGAGATCAGCCCCAGCATTTT	CASSLGCCDRGDQPQHF	TRBV7-9	TRBD1	17	TRBJ1-5	.
TGTGCCAGCAGCTTAGATCTAGGAACAGATACGCAGTATTTT	CASSLDLGTDTQYF	TRBV11-3	.	14	TRBJ2-3	.
TGTGCCAGCTCACCTCAGTCGGCAGGGGGCCCCCTTAGCTCCTACGAGCAGTACTTC	CASSPQSAGGPLSSYEQYF	TRBV18	TRBD1	19	TRBJ2-7	.
TGTGCCAGCAGCCCCCCGACAGGGCCGAACACTGAAGCTTTCTTT	CASSPPTGPNTEAFF	TRBV7-6	TRBD1	15	TRBJ1-1	.
TGTGCCAGCAGTCGCAACCGGGACAGGCAGTTCTTC	CASSRNRDRQFF	TRBV9	TRBD1	12	TRBJ2-1	.
TGTGCCAGCAGTATACAGGGTTGGACTGAAGCTTTCTTT	CASSIQGWTEAFF	TRBV2	.	13	TRBJ1-1	.
TGTGCCAGCACCACCTGGGCGGGGGGGGCTTCCTACGAGCAGTACTTC	CASTTWAGGASYEQYF	TRBV7-8	TRBD2	16	TRBJ2-7	.
TGTGCCAGCAGCTTCCTAGCGAATGAGCAGTTCTTC	CASSFLANEQFF	TRBV11-3	.	12	TRBJ2-1	.
TGTGCCAGTTCAATACAGGGGGCTCTCAATCAGCCCCAGCATTTT	CASSIQGALNQPQHF	TRBV18	TRBD1	15	TRBJ1-5	.
TGTGCCAGCAGACCCTACAGGGTTGGTACTGAAGCTTTCTTT	CASRPYRVGTEAFF	TRBV6-5	.	14	TRBJ1-1	.
TGTGCCAGCTCACCTTTCGGACAGGTCGATAATTCACCCCTCCACTTT	CASSPFGQVDNSPLHF	TRBV18	TRBD1	16	TRBJ1-6	.
TGTGCCAGCAGTTTATTCGGGATTCGGGCCCCCTGGGACATTCAGTACTTC	CASSLFGIRAPWDIQYF	TRBV27	.	17	TRBJ2-4	.
TGCGCCAGCAGCTTGGTGGGGGCCACTCTTAAGGACGATACGCAGTATTTT	CASSLVGATLKDDTQYF	TRBV5-1	.	17	TRBJ2-3	.
TGTGCCAGCAGTCCTGATGTGGGGGCAGGTGCTAGCACAGATACGCAGTATTTT	CASSPDVGAGASTDTQYF	TRBV4-2	.	18	TRBJ2-3	.
TGCGCCAGCAGCCAAGATCAGGGTACTGGGGCCAACGTCCTGACTTTC	CASSQDQGTGANVLTF	TRBV4-3	.	16	TRBJ2-6	.
TGCGCCAGCAGCCCCACAGGAGATCAGCCCCAGCATTTT	CASSPTGDQPQHF	TRBV23-1	.	13	TRBJ1-5	.
TGTGCCAGCAAAGGAGGTACCAGTTACAATGAGCAGTTCTTC	CASKGGTSYNEQFF	TRBV6-1	.	14	TRBJ2-1	.
TGTGCCAGCAGTCTCTTGGGGGACAGCTTCACAGATACGCAGTATTTT	CASSLLGDSFTDTQYF	TRBV27	TRBD1	16	TRBJ2-3	.
TGCAGCGTAGGGGGAAGGGCCTCCGGGGAGCTGTTTTTT	CSVGGRASGELFF	TRBV29-1	.	13	TRBJ2-2	.
TGTGCCAGCAGCTTAGCCCTAGACTACGAGCAGTACTTC	CASSLALDYEQYF	TRBV7-9	.	13	TRBJ2-7	.
TGTGCCAGCAGCTTGAGCCTAGACTACACCGGGGAGCTGTTTTTT	CASSLSLDYTGELFF	TRBV5-5	.	15	TRBJ2-2	.
TGTGCCAGCAGCTTAACTAGCGGGGTCCGGGAGCAGTACTTC	CASSLTSGVREQYF	TRBV7-8	TRBD2	14	TRBJ2-7	.
TGTGCCAGCAGCTTATATTGGGGGAGGGACACTGAAGCTTTCTTT	CASSLYWGRDTEAFF	TRBV13	.	15	TRBJ1-1	.
TGTGCCAGCAGTGAAGAACCCGGGACAGAGGGTCACGAGCAGTACTTC	CASSEEPGTEGHEQYF	TRBV6-1	TRBD1	16	TRBJ2-7	once
TGTGCCAGCAGTGTAACCGGGACAGGGGATCAGCCCCAGCATTTT	CASSVTGTGDQPQHF	TRBV2	TRBD1	15	TRBJ1-5	once
TGCGCCAGCAGCTTGACCGGGACTCCAGATTTCTACGAGCAGTACTTC	CASSLTGTPDFYEQYF	TRBV5-1	.	16	TRBJ2-7	.
TGTGCCAGCAGCACGACTGCCTTTGGCAGGACAGTGACAGATACGCAGTATTTT	CASSTTAFGRTVTDTQYF	TRBV7-9	.	18	TRBJ2-3	.
TGCGCCAGCAGCTTGGGAGGGTATAGCCAGCCCCAGCATTTT	CASSLGGYSQPQHF	TRBV5-1	.	14	TRBJ1-5	.
TGCGCCAGCAGCTTGGACCTGACAGGGGATAATGAGCAGTTCTTC	CASSLDLTGDNEQFF	TRBV5-1	TRBD1	15	TRBJ2-1	once
TGTTCCAGCAGCTTCCACTCCGAGCAGTACTTC	CSSSFHSEQYF	TRBV7-9	.	11	TRBJ2-7	.
TGTGCCAGCAGTTACTCGCGCCGGACAGGGAAGAATGGCTACACCTTC	CASSYSRRTGKNGYTF	TRBV6-5	TRBD1	16	TRBJ1-2	once